This T cell receptor beta chain was found in a study of blood T cell repertoires in COVID-19. As for the study in general: T cells, B-cell-depleted T cells, or PBMCs supplied cDNA or gDNA.

TCRdb's copy holds only in-frame clones and misses some; the assay was immunoSEQ multiplex PCR. The sample gives roughly 90,000 clones, around 89% of which show up once; about 2.5% is in the top ten. The CDR3 runs to 15 residues. The V and J ends lost 3 bases and 1 base respectively, with 10 bases between them. CDR1 is LNHNV and CDR2 is YYDKDF in the germline V gene (reference sequence). The V call is TRBV15, the J call TRBJ1-5, with a weak D call TRBD1 (6 bases). The TCR originated in a middle-aged man with COVID-19, enrolled during active disease. Sequencing was carried out using peripheral blood. This chain's CDR3 is CATSRTGSSNQPQHF. The CDR3 nucleotides read TGTGCCACCAGCAGGACAGGAAGCAGCAATCAGCCCCAGCATTTT.